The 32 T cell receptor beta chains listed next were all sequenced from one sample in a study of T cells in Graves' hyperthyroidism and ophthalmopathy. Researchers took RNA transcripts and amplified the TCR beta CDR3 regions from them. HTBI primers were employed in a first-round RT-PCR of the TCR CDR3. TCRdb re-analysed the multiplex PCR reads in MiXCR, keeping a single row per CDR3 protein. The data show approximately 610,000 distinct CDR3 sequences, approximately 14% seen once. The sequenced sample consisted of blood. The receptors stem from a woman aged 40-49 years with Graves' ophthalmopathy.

CDR3 nucleotides: TGTGCCAGCGGAACCACAGGGAGTTCCACCGGGGAGCTGTTTTTT. Amino acid sequence: CASGTTGSSTGELFF. The chain joins TRBV28 to TRBJ2-2; maybe TRBD1 (6 bases). V was clipped by 8 bases and J by 4 bases, with 17 bases between them. The CDR3 has 15 residues. Germline-derived CDR1 and CDR2 are MDHEN and SYDVKM.

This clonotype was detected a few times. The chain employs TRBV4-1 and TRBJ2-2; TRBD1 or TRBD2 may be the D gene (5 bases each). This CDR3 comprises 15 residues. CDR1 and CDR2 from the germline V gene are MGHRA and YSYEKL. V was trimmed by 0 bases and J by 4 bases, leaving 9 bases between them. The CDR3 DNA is TGCGCCAGCAGCCAAGATGTGAGGGGCACCGGGGAGCTGTTTTTT. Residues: CASSQDVRGTGELFF.

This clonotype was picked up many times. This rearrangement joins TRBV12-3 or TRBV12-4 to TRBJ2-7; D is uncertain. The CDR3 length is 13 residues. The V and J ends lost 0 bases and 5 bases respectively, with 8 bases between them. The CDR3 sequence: CASSLAEGNEQYF. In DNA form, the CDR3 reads TGTGCCAGCAGTTTAGCTGAAGGGAACGAGCAGTACTTC.

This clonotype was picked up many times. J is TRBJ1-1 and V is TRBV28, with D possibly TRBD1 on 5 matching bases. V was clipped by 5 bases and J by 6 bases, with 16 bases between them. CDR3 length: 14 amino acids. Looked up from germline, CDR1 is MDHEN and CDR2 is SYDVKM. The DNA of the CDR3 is TGTGCCAGCAGTCCGGGGACGTTTGGAGCTGAAGCTTTCTTT. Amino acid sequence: CASSPGTFGAEAFF.

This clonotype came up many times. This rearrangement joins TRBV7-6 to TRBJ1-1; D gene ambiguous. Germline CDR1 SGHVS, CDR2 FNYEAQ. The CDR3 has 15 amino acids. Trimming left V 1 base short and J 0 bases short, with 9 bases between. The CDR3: CASSLGSAMNTEAFF. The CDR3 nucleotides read TGTGCCAGCAGCTTAGGTTCCGCTATGAACACTGAAGCTTTCTTT.

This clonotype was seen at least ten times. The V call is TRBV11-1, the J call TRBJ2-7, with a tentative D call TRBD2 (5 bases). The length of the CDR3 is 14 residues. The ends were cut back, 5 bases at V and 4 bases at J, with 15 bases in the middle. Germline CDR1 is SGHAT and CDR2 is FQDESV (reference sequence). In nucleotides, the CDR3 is TGTGCCAGCAGCCTAGGACCCACGGGGTACGAGCAGTACTTC. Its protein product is CASSLGPTGYEQYF.

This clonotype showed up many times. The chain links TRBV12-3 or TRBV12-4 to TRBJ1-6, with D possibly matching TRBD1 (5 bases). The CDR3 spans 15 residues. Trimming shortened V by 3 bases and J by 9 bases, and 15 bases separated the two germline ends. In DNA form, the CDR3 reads TGTGCCAGCAGTTTTAATGGACAAAGAGGTTCACCCCTCCACTTT. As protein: CASSFNGQRGSPLHF.

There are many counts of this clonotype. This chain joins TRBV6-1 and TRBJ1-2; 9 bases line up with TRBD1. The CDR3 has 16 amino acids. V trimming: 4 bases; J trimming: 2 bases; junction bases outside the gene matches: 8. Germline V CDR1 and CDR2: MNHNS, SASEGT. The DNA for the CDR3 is TGTGCCAGCAGTGTTTTAACAGGGGGCCCCAACTATGGCTACACCTTC. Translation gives CASSVLTGGPNYGYTF.

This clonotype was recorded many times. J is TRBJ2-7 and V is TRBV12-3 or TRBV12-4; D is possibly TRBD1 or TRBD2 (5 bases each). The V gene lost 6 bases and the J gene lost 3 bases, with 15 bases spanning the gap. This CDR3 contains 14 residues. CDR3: CASSRDGWNYEQYF. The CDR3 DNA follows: TGTGCCAGCAGCCGGGACGGATGGAACTACGAGCAGTACTTC.

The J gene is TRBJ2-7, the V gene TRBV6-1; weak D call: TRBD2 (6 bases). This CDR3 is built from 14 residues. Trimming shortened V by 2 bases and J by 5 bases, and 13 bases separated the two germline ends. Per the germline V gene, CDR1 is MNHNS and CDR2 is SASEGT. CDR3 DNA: TGTGCCAGCAGTGAATCTCCGGGACTGGACGAGCAGTACTTC. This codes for CASSESPGLDEQYF.

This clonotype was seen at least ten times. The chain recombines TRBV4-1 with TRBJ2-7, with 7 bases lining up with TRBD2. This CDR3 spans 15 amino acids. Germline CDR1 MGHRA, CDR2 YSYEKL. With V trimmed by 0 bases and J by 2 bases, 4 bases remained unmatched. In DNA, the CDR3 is TGCGCCAGCAGCCAAGAGGAACGGGAGGCCTACGAGCAGTACTTC. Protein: CASSQEEREAYEQYF.

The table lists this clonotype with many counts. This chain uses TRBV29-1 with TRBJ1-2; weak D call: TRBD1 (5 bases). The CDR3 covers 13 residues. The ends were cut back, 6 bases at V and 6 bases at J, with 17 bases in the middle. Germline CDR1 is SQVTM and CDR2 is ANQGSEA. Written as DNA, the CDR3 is TGCAGCGTATACCAGGGTCCCGTGGATGGCTACACCTTC. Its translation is CSVYQGPVDGYTF.

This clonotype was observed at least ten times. CDR3 sequence: CAISEGVQETQYF. DNA of the CDR3: TGTGCCATCAGTGAAGGGGTCCAAGAGACCCAGTACTTC. The chain uses TRBV10-3 and TRBJ2-5; a weak D match, TRBD1 (5 bases). CDR1 ENHRY and CDR2 SYGVKD come from the germline V gene. Trimming removed 3 bases from V and 1 base from J, with 6 bases in between. This CDR3 region has 13 residues.

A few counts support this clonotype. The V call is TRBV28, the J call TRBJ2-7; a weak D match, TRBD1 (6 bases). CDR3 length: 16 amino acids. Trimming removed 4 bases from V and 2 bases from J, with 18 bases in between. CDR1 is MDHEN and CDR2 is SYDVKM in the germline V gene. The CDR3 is CASSSISEGTTYEQYF. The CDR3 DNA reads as TGTGCCAGCAGTTCCATATCAGAAGGGACAACCTACGAGCAGTACTTC.

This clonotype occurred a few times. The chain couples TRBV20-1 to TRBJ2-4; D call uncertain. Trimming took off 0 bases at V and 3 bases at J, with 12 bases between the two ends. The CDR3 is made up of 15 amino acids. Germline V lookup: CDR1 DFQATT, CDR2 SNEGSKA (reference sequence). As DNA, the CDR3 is TGCAGTGCTAGAGATTGGGCGGATATCAAAAACATTCAGTACTTC. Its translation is CSARDWADIKNIQYF.

Here the CDR3 DNA reads TGTGCCAGCAGTTTATCCGGGACAGGGGCGTTCCAAGCTTTCTTT. This sequence encodes CASSLSGTGAFQAFF. The genes are TRBV4-2 and TRBJ1-1; 10 nucleotides match TRBD1. With V trimmed by 6 bases and J by 9 bases, 13 bases remained unmatched. This CDR3 has 15 residues. CDR1 and CDR2 (germline): LGHNA, YNFKEQ.

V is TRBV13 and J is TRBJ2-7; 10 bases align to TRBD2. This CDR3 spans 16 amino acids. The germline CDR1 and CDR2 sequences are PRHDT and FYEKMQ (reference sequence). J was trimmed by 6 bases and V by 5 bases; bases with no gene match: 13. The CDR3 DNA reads TGTGCCAGCAGCCTCCGGTCTAGCGGGAGAGTCTTCGAGCAGTACTTC. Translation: CASSLRSSGRVFEQYF.

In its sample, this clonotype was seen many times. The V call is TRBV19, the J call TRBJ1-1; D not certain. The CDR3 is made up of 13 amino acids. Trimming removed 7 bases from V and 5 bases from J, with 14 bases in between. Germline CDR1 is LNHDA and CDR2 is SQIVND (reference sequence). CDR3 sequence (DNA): TGTGCCAGTAAGGTGGTGGGGATTACTGAAGCTTTCTTT. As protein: CASKVVGITEAFF.

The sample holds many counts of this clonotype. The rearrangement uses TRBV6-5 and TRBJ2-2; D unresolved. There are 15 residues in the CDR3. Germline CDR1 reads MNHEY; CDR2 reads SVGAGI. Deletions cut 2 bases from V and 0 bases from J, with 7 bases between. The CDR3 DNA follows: TGTGCCAGCAGTTACACTTTCACGAACACCGGGGAGCTGTTTTTT. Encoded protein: CASSYTFTNTGELFF.

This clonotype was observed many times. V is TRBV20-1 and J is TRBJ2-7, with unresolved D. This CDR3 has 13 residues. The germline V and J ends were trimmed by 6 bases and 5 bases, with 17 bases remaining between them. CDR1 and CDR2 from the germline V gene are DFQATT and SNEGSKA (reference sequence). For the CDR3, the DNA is TGCAGTGCCTTTAGGTCGAGGTCCGACGAGCAGTACTTC. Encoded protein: CSAFRSRSDEQYF.

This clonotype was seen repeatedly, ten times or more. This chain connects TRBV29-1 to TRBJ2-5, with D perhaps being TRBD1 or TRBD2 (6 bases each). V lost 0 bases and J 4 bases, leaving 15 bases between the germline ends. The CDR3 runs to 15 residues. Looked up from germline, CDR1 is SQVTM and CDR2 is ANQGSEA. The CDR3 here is CSVEDARGGRETQYF. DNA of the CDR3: TGCAGCGTTGAAGACGCCAGGGGAGGTCGAGAGACCCAGTACTTC. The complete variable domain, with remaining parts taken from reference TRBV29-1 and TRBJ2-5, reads SAVISQKPSRDICQRGTSLTIQCQVDSQVTMMFWYRQQPGQSLTLIATANQGSEATYESGFVIDKFPISRPNLTFSTLTVSNMSPEDSSIYLCSVEDARGGRETQYFGPGTRLLVL.

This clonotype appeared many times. CDR3 loop: CSANDRVFAYGYTF. The CDR3 DNA sequence: TGCAGTGCTAACGACAGGGTCTTTGCCTATGGCTACACCTTC. The chain employs TRBV20-1 and TRBJ1-2; 7 bases are a match to TRBD1. V dropped 4 bases and J dropped 4; count of bases not matched to a gene: 9. From germline, CDR1 is DFQATT and CDR2 SNEGSKA (reference sequence). The CDR3 is 14 amino acids.

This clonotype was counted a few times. CDR3 DNA: TGTGCCAGCTCACCACCGGGACTTGAATGGGAGCAGTACTTC. This codes for CASSPPGLEWEQYF. The chain is built from TRBV18 and TRBJ2-7, with D possibly being TRBD2 (6 bases). CDR1 and CDR2 (germline): KGHSH, LQKENI. V lost 0 bases and J 7 bases, leaving 13 bases between the germline ends. The CDR3 contains 14 residues.

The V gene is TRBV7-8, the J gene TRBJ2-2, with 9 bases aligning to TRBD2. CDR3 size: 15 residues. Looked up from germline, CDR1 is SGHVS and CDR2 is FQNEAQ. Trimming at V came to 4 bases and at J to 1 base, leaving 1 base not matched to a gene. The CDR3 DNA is TGTGCCAGCAGCTCTAGCGGGGTGAACACCGGGGAGCTGTTTTTT. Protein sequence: CASSSSGVNTGELFF.

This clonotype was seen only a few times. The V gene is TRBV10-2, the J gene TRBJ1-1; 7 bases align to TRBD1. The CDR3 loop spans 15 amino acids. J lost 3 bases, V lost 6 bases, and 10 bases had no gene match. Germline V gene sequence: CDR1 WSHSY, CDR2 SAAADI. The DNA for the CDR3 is TGCGCCAGCAGGGGTCTAGACAGGGAATACACTGAAGCTTTCTTT. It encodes CASRGLDREYTEAFF.

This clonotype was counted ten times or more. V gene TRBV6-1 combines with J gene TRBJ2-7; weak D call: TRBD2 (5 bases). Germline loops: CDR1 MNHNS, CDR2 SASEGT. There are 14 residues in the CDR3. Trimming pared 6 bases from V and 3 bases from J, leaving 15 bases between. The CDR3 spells CASRLTEEGYEQYF. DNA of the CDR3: TGTGCCAGCAGACTGACGGAGGAAGGCTACGAGCAGTACTTC.

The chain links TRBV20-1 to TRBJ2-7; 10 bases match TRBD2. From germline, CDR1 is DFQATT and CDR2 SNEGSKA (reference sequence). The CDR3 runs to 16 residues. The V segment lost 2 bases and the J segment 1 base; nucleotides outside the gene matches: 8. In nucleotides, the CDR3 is TGCAGTGCTAGATCGTCGAGGACTAGCGGATCCTACGAGCAGTACTTC. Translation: CSARSSRTSGSYEQYF.

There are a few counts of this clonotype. DNA for the CDR3: TGCGCCAGCAGCTTGATAGGAAGGAGGGCGAGGTCAGTACAAGAGACCCAGTACTTC. This encodes CASSLIGRRARSVQETQYF. The chain joins TRBV5-1 to TRBJ2-5; TRBD2 might be the D (6 bases). CDR3 size: 19 residues. CDR1 is SGHRS and CDR2 is YFSETQ in the germline V gene. V was clipped by 1 base and J by 2 bases, with 24 bases between them.

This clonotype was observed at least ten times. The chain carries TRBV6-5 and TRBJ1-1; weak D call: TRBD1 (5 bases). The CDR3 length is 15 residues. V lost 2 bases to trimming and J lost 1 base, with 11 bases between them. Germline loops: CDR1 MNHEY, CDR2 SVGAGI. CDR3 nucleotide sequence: TGTGCCAGCAGTTACAGCGGACACGAGAACACTGAAGCTTTCTTT. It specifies CASSYSGHENTEAFF.

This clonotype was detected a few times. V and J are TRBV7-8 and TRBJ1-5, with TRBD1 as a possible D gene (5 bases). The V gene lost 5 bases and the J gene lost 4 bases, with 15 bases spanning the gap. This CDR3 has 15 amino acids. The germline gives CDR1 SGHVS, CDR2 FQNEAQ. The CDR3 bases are TGTGCCAGCAGCCCAGGGCCCGGAACAAATCAGCCCCAGCATTTT. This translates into CASSPGPGTNQPQHF.

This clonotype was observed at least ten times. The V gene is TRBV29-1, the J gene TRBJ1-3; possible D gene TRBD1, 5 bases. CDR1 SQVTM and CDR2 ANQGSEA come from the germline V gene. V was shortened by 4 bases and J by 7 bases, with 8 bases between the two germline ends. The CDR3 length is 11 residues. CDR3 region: CSVVGGNTIYF. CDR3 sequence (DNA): TGCAGCGTTGTGGGGGGTAACACCATATATTTT.

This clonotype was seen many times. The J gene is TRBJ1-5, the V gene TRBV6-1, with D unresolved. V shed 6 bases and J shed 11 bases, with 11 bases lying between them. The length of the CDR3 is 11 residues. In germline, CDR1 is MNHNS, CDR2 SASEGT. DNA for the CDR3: TGTGCCAGCAGCCGAATGGGAGCCCAGCATTTT. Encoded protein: CASSRMGAQHF.